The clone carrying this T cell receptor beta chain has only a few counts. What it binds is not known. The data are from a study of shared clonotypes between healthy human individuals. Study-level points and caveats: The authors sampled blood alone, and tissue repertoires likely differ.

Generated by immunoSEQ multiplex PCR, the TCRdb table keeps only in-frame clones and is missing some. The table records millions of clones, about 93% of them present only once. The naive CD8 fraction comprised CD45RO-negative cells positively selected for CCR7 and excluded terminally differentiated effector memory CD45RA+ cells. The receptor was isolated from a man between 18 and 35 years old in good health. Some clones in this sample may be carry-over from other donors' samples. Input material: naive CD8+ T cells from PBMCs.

CDR3 DNA sequence: TGTGCCAGCAGCCATTCTAGCGGCCACTACAATGAGCAGTTCTTC. Encoded protein: CASSHSSGHYNEQFF. The chain links TRBV13 to TRBJ2-1, with 7 bases lining up with TRBD2. The trim removed 5 bases at V and 3 bases at J, leaving 7 bases unmatched. The CDR3 has 15 residues. Germline CDR1 PRHDT, CDR2 FYEKMQ (reference sequence).